This section outlines one TCR beta chain sequence together with its context. The method was immunoSEQ multiplex PCR; TCRdb's version includes in-frame clones alone and lacks a portion of them. The table has approximately 8,400 clones, less than 80% seen once. The data are from a study of radiation and T cells in renal cell carcinoma. Stated treatment: treatment-naive control, cytoreductive nephrectomy. This receptor was obtained from a man aged 55 to 70 with renal cell carcinoma. The sample consisted of tumor tissue, taken from a patient whose treatment was nephrectomy without radiotherapy.

Here the CDR3 DNA reads TGTGCCAGTAGTGTCAGACCCAGTGACGGTCAGCCCCAGCATTTT. This sequence encodes CASSVRPSDGQPQHF. The chain employs TRBV19 and TRBJ1-5; D gene unclear. Trimming cost V 5 bases and J 6 bases, with 17 bases left between them. Per the germline V gene, CDR1 is LNHDA and CDR2 is SQIVND (reference sequence). The length of the CDR3 is 15 residues.